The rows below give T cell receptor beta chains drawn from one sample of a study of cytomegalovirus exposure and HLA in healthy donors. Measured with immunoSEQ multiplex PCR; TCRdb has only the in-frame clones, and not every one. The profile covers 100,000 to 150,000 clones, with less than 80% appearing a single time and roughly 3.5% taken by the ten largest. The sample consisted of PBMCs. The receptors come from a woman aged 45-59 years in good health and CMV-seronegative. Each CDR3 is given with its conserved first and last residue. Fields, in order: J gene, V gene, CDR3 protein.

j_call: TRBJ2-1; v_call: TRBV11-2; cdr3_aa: CASSLRLAGGPYNGQFF
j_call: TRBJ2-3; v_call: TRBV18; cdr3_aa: CASSPGGASTDTQYF
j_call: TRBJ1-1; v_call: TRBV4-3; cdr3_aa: CASSQFTPYSTVNTEAFF
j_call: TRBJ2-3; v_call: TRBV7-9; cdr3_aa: CASSPITSVTDTQYF
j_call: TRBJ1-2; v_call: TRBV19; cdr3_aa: CATGGGQGAGSNGYTF
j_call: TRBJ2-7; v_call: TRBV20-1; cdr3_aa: CSATGLEQYF
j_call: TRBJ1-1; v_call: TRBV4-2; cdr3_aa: CASSPDSLNTEAFF
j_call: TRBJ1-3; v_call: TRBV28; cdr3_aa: CASSFPGPWNTIYF
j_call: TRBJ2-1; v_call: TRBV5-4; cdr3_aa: CASSLLTSVEQFF
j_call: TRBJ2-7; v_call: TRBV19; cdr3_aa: CASSIDSSQSSYEQYF
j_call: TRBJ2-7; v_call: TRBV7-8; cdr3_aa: CASSLADAGQYF
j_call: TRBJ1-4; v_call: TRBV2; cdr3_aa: CASSVGTGLEKLFF
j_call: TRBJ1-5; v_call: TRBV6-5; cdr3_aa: CASSYSSGFQPQHF
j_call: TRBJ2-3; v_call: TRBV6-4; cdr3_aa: CASSGGIGADTQYF
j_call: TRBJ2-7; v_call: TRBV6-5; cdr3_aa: CASSGTSVSYEQYF
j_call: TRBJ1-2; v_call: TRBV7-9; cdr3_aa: CASSPDRAHYGYTF
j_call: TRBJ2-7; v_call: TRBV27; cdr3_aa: CASSFSARSYEQYF
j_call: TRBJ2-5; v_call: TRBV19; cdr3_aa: CASQIQGQETQYF
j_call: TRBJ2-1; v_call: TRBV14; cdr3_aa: CASSPGPQGAYNEQFF
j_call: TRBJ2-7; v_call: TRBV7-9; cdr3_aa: CSSSLAPYEQYF
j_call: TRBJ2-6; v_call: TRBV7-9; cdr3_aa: CASSSSRGRANVLTF
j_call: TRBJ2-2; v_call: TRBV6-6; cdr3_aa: CASRSTAGGNTGELFF
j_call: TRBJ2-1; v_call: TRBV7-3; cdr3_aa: CASRDAGNNEQFF
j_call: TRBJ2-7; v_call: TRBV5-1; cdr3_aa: CASSPRRAGQEYEQYF
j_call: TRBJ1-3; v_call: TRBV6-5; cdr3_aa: CASGRQGSSGNTIYF
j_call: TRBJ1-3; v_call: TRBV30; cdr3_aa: CAWNGREENTIYF
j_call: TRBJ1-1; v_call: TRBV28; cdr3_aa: CASGGGGRTEAFF
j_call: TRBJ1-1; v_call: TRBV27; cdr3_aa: CASSLEEANTEAFF
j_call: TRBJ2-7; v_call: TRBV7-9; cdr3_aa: CASSPSALEQYF
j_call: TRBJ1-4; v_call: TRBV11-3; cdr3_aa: CASSLDRGQVYNEKLFF
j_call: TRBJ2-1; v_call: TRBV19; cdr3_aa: CASSPRVDSLIDEQFF
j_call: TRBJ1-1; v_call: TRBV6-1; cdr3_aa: CASRQGQINTEAFF
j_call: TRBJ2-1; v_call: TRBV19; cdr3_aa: CASSIGTSFYEQFF
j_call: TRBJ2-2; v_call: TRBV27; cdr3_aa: CASSPFPRRAGVTGELFF
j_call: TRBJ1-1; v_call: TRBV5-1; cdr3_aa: CASSLLLGQGNTEAFF
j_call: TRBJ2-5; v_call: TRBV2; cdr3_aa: CASSERGLRKKETQYF
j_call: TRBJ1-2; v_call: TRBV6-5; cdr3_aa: CASTRGYGYTF
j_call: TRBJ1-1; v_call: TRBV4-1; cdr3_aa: CASSLQGASTEAFF
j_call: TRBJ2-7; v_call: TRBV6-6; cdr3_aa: CASKGDEQYF
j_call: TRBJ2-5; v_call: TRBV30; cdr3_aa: CACIMRETQYF
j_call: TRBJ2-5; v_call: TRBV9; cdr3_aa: CASSVGTTSGLQETQYF
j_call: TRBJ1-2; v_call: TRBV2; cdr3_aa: CASSEDAGAYGYTF
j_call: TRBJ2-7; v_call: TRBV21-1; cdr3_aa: CASSKGTSGTYEQYF
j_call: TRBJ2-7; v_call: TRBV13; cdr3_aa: CASSLAGQAYEQYF
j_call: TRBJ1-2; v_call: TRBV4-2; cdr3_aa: CASSQEVKGQGYGYTF
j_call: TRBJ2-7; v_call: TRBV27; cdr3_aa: CASSRQGPGQYF
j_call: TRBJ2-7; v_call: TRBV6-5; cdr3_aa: CASSYSGQRGSYEQYF
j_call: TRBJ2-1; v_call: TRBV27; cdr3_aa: CASRDFNERFF
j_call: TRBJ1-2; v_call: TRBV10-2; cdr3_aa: CATTLGYGYTF
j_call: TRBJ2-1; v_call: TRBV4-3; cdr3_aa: CASSQEPRQYNEQFF
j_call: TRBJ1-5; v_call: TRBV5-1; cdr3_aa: CASSLDGQGGDQPQHF